The present T cell receptor beta chain was sequenced within a study of technical replicates of blood from a few donors listed by TCRdb under 2017. This clone has a handful of counts. Its specific antigen is unknown. Base qualities are not recorded, but no much larger clone differs from it by a single base. Libraries came from the immunoSEQ multiplex PCR assay. The clones in this table, taken by TCRdb from immuneACCESS, are in-frame only. Not every clone is retained; where verified, under half of the shortfall comes from an unresolved V gene, and the cause of the rest is unknown. The sample table holds under 70,000 clones, of which about 86% were seen once. The top ten hold 5.6% of the sample. CDR1 and CDR2 are read off the germline V gene (reference sequence) as SEHNR and FQNEAQ. From its cysteine to its phenylalanine, the CDR3 spans 16 amino acids. Only the CDR3 portion is preserved as DNA: 48 bases, with reading frame beginning at the first base. Relative to germline, V is missing 5 bases and J is missing 7 bases, with 12 bases of the junction outside any gene match.

The rearranged segments are TRBV7-9 and TRBJ1-4; 8 nucleotides in the junction match TRBD1. The sequence was obtained from a human donor in good health. Some clones in this sample may be carry-over from other donors' samples. The sample consisted of PBMCs. The CDR3 here reads CASSLGQGLTPEKLFF. The DNA sequence follows: TGTGCCAGCAGCCTCGGACAGGGACTAACTCCTGAAAAACTGTTTTTT.